This passage covers 11 T cell receptor beta chains from one sample sequenced in a study of T cell repertoires in ileal Crohn's disease. Using immunoSEQ multiplex PCR, the repertoire was profiled, and TCRdb retains in-frame clones only, with some absent. The data contain roughly 14,000 clones, roughly 80% of them singletons. The specimen was ileal tissue. The receptor set was obtained from an adult with Crohn's disease.

This chain connects TRBV7-2 to TRBJ1-2; D is possibly TRBD1 (5 bases). CDR1 and CDR2 (germline): SGHTA, FQGNSA. V was clipped by 1 base and J by 0 bases, with 6 bases between them. CDR3 length equals 14 residues. The CDR3 DNA follows: TGTGCCAGCAGCTTAGGGGGGGCTAACTATGGCTACACCTTC. Its protein is CASSLGGANYGYTF.

J is TRBJ2-7 and V is TRBV5-1, with 10 bases lining up with TRBD2. The junction had 12 bases not matched to a gene; V was cut back by 3 bases and J by 6 bases. Germline V gene lookup returns CDR1 SGHRS and CDR2 YFSETQ. The CDR3 contains 16 residues. This CDR3 reads CASSSEQLAGTSEQYF. As DNA, the CDR3 is TGCGCCAGCAGCTCGGAGCAACTAGCGGGGACGTCCGAGCAGTACTTC.

The gene calls are TRBV4-1 and TRBJ2-2, with D unresolved. The CDR3 loop spans 17 amino acids. V lost 1 base, J lost 3 bases, and 15 bases lay in between. Germline V gives CDR1 MGHRA, CDR2 YSYEKL. The CDR3 here is CASSQGIATPDTGELFF. The CDR3 DNA reads TGCGCCAGCAGCCAAGGGATAGCTACTCCCGACACCGGGGAGCTGTTTTTT.

This chain links TRBV4-1 with TRBJ2-7; 8 nucleotides agree with TRBD1. This CDR3 is 15 amino acids long. V gave up 4 bases and J gave up 1 base; unmatched junction bases: 6. In germline, CDR1 is MGHRA, CDR2 YSYEKL. The DNA for the CDR3 is TGCGCCAGCAGCCTTTCAGGACAGGGTTCCTACGAGCAGTACTTC. Its translation: CASSLSGQGSYEQYF.

V is TRBV27 and J is TRBJ1-5, with 9 bases matching TRBD1. The CDR3 is 15 residues long. CDR1 and CDR2 from the germline V gene are MNHEY and SMNVEV (reference sequence). Trimming cost V 6 bases and J 4 bases; bases outside gene matches: 7. The CDR3 DNA is TGTGCCAGCAGCCCCGGACAGGGGTGGAATCAGCCCCAGCATTTT. As protein: CASSPGQGWNQPQHF.

This clone was found once. The chain joins TRBV7-8 to TRBJ1-5; possible D gene TRBD1, 6 bases. V lost 5 bases to trimming and J lost 0 bases, with 11 bases between them. The CDR3 has 15 residues. Germline V gene lookup returns CDR1 SGHVS and CDR2 FQNEAQ. In DNA form, the CDR3 reads TGTGCCAGCAGCGTCAGACAGGATAGCAATCAGCCCCAGCATTTT. Protein product: CASSVRQDSNQPQHF.

The rearrangement uses TRBV7-2 and TRBJ2-4; perhaps TRBD2 as D (5 bases). The V end lost 5 bases, the J end lost 6 bases, and 11 bases lay between the germline ends. The CDR3 runs 13 residues. Per the germline V gene, CDR1 is SGHTA and CDR2 is FQGNSA. In DNA form, the CDR3 reads TGTGCCAGCAGCCTGGGAGTCGGAAACATTCAGTACTTC. Translation gives CASSLGVGNIQYF. The full variable domain, in which reference TRBV7-2 and TRBJ2-4 provide the parts outside the CDR3, is GAGVSQSPSNKVTEKGKDVELRCDPISGHTALYWYRQSLGQGLEFLIYFQGNSAPDKSGLPSDRFSAERTGGSVSTLTIQRTQQEDSAVYLCASSLGVGNIQYFGAGTRLSVL.

The count of this clone is one. The CDR3 sequence is CASRRQGKTYEQYF. In DNA form, the CDR3 reads TGTGCCAGCAGGAGACAGGGAAAGACCTACGAGCAGTACTTC. The chain carries TRBV28 and TRBJ2-7, with 7 bases matching TRBD1. Germline V CDR1 and CDR2: MDHEN, SYDVKM. CDR3 length: 14 amino acids. Trimming at V came to 6 bases and at J to 2 bases, leaving 7 bases not matched to a gene. Full variable domain (missing parts from reference TRBV28 and TRBJ2-7): DVKVTQSSRYLVKRTGEKVFLECVQDMDHENMFWYRQDPGLGLRLIYFSYDVKMKEKGDIPEGYSVSREKKERFSLILESASTNQTSMYLCASRRQGKTYEQYFGPGTRLTVT.

The chain links TRBV27 to TRBJ1-1, with D maybe TRBD1 (5 bases). Germline-derived CDR1 and CDR2 are MNHEY and SMNVEV (reference sequence). The CDR3 sequence is 13 residues long. Trimming shortened V by 1 base and J by 6 bases, and 9 bases separated the two germline ends. CDR3 sequence (DNA): TGTGCCAGCAGTTTATTGGGGGGGGCTGAAGCTTTCTTT. Protein sequence: CASSLLGGAEAFF.

The chain is built from TRBV5-1 and TRBJ2-1; 10 positions agree with TRBD2. This CDR3 contains 14 residues. Unmatched junction bases numbered 1, after V lost 4 bases and J lost 3 bases. The germline gives CDR1 SGHRS, CDR2 YFSETQ. CDR3 sequence: CASSERGGYNEQFF. CDR3 coding DNA: TGCGCCAGCAGCGAGCGGGGGGGCTACAATGAGCAGTTCTTC.

The chain carries TRBV18 and TRBJ1-5, with D maybe TRBD1 (6 bases). Germline CDR1 and CDR2: KGHSH and LQKENI. V shed 4 bases and J shed 1 base, with 8 bases lying between them. This CDR3 region has 14 residues. This CDR3 reads CASSRDRSNQPQHF. Written as DNA, the CDR3 is TGTGCCAGCTCACGAGACAGGAGCAATCAGCCCCAGCATTTT.